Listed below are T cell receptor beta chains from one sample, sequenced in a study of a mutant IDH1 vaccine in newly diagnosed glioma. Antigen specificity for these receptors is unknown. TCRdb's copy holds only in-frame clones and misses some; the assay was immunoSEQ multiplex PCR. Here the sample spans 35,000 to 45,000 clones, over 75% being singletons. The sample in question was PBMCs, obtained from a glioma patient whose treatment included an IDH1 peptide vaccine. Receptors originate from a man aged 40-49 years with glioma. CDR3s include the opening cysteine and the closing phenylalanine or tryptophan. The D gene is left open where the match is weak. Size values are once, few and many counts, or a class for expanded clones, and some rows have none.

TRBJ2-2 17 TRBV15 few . TGTGCCACCAGCAGAGATCGCGAGGGCCCCAACACCGGGGAGCTGTTTTTT CATSRDREGPNTGELFF
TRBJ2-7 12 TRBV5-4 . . TGTGCCAGCAGCTTGTGGCTTAACAAACAGTACTTC CASSLWLNKQYF
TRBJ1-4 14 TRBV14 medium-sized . TGTGCCAGCAGCCAAGGGGCTCGAAATGAAAAACTGTTTTTT CASSQGARNEKLFF
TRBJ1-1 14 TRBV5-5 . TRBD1 TGTGCCAGCAGCCAAAGGACAGGGAACACTGAAGCTTTCTTT CASSQRTGNTEAFF
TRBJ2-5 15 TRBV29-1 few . TGCAGCGTTGAAGATCCGGGACATCACCAAGAGACCCAGTACTTC CSVEDPGHHQETQYF
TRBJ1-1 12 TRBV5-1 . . TGCGCCAGCAAATCAGAGAACACTGAAGCTTTCTTT CASKSENTEAFF
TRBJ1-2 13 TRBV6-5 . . TGTGCCAGCAGTCTCAGTAGAAACTATGGCTACACCTTC CASSLSRNYGYTF
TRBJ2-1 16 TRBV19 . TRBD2 TGTGCCAGTACGGCTAGCGGGAGCCTAACCTACAATGAGCAGTTCTTC CASTASGSLTYNEQFF
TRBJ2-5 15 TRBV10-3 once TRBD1 TGTGCCATCAGTACAGGGGGTTACTCGGAAGAGACCCAGTACTTC CAISTGGYSEETQYF
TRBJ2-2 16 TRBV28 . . TGTGCCAGCAGTTTCGAACGGGGCCCGAACACCGGGGAGCTGTTTTTT CASSFERGPNTGELFF
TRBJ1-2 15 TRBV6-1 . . TGTGCCAGCAGTGAAAAGCTGGGAACTGTCTATGGCTACACCTTC CASSEKLGTVYGYTF
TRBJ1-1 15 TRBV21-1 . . TGTGCCAGCAGCAAAAAAAGGCTTCCGAACACTGAAGCTTTCTTT CASSKKRLPNTEAFF
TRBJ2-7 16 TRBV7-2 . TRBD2 TGTGCCAGCAGCTTAGTTGGGACTAGCGGGAAGTACGAGCAGTACTTC CASSLVGTSGKYEQYF
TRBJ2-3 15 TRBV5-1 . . TGCGCCAGCAGCTTCCAGGAAATTAGCACAGATACGCAGTATTTT CASSFQEISTDTQYF
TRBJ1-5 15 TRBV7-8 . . TGTGCCAGCAGCTTTCAGGATTGGGTAGATCAGCCCCAGCATTTT CASSFQDWVDQPQHF
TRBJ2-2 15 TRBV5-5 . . TGTGCCAGCAGCCCAAGGACAGAGAACACCGGGGAGCTGTTTTTT CASSPRTENTGELFF
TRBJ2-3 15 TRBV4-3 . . TGCGCCAGCAGCCGGGGCGCGTCCCCCGCAGATACGCAGTATTTT CASSRGASPADTQYF
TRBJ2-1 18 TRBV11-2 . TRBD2 TGTGCCAGCAGCCCCTGGACTAGCGGGAGGGGGGTTGTCAATGAGCAGTTCTTC CASSPWTSGRGVVNEQFF
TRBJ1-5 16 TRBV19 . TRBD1 TGTGCCAGTAGTATCCGGACAGGGGCTGACAATCAGCCCCAGCATTTT CASSIRTGADNQPQHF
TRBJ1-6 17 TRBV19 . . TGTGCCAGTAGTATCGTCCAGGGCGCCCGGAAGGATTCACCCCTCCACTTT CASSIVQGARKDSPLHF
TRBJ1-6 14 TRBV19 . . TGTGCCAGTAGTATGGTAGAGGGGAATTCACCCCTCCACTTT CASSMVEGNSPLHF
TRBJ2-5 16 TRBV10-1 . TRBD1 TGCGCCAGCAGTGATGGTCCGGGACAGGGGGGCGAGACCCAGTACTTC CASSDGPGQGGETQYF
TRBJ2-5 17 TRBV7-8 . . TGTGCCAGCAGCCCCTTATGGACTCGGGTAGCGGTAGAGACCCAGTACTTC CASSPLWTRVAVETQYF
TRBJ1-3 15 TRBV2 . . TGTGCCAGCAGTGAAGCAGGCCTCTCTGGAAACACCATATATTTT CASSEAGLSGNTIYF
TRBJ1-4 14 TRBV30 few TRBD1 TGTGCCTGGAGTTTTACACAGGGGCGGGAAAAACTGTTTTTT CAWSFTQGREKLFF
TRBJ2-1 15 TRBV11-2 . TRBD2 TGTGCCAGCAGCTTAGCCAGCGGGGGGGCGAATGAGCAGTTCTTC CASSLASGGANEQFF
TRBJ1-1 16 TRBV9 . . TGTGCCAGCAGCGTAGTTTCGGGGGCGAGGAACACTGAAGCTTTCTTT CASSVVSGARNTEAFF
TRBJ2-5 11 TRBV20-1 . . TGCAGTGCTCTTCAGCAAGAGACCCAGTACTTC CSALQQETQYF
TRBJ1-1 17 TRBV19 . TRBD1 TGTGCCAGTAGTATCTCATCCGGGACAGGGGGCGGCACTGAAGCTTTCTTT CASSISSGTGGGTEAFF
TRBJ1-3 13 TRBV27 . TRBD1 TGTGCCAGTAAGACAGGGGCTGGAAACACCATATATTTT CASKTGAGNTIYF
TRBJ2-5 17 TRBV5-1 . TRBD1 TGCGCCAGCAGCTTGCGGAGACTAGGACAGGGGACAGAGACCCAGTACTTC CASSLRRLGQGTETQYF
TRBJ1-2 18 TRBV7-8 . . TGTGCCAGCACATCCTACAGGGCTGGTTTGGATGGAAGATATGGCTACACCTTC CASTSYRAGLDGRYGYTF
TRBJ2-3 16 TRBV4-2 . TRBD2 TGTGCCAGCAGCCAAGAAACGGGAGGGGCTCAGGATACGCAGTATTTT CASSQETGGAQDTQYF
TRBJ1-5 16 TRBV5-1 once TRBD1 TGCGCCAGCAGCTTGGGCTCAGGACAGGGTAGGCAGCCCCAGCATTTT CASSLGSGQGRQPQHF
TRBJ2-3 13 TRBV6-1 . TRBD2 TGTGCCAGCAGACTAGCGACCACAGATACGCAGTATTTT CASRLATTDTQYF
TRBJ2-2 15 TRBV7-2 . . TGTGCCAGCAGCTTAGTGTGGGCGAACACCGGGGAGCTGTTTTTT CASSLVWANTGELFF
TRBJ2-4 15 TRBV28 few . TGTGCCCCTTTAGCGGCCCCAGGAGCCAAAAACATTCAGTACTTC CAPLAAPGAKNIQYF
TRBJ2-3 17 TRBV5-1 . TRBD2 TGCGCCAGCCACCTTCTAGCGGGGGGGCCTAGCACAGATACGCAGTATTTT CASHLLAGGPSTDTQYF
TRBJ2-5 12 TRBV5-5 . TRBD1 TGTGCCAGCAGTAGACAGGGGGAGACCCAGTACTTC CASSRQGETQYF
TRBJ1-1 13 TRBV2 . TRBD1 TGTGCCAGCGGAGACAGGGTGGCCACTGAAGCTTTCTTT CASGDRVATEAFF
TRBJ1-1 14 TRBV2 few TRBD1 TGTGCCAGCATACGGACAGGAGAGAACACTGAAGCTTTCTTT CASIRTGENTEAFF
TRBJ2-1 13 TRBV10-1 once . TGCGCCAGCAGTGAGTCGGGGTTCAGTGAGCAGTTCTTC CASSESGFSEQFF
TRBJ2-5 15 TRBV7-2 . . TGTGCCAGCAGCCGCCATCTCAGGGACCAAGAGACCCAGTACTTC CASSRHLRDQETQYF